This entry lists 21 T cell receptor beta chains sequenced from one sample in a study of CD8 T cells in ankylosing spondylitis. TCRdb independently ran MiXCR on the 5' RACE reads; one entry per CDR3 protein. This repertoire shows approximately 140,000 distinct CDR3 sequences, 7% to 10% found once; its top ten account for approximately 7%. The sequenced sample was synovial fluid, either unsorted or a sorted T cell fraction (not recorded which). Source of these receptors: a male donor with ankylosing spondylitis.

This clonotype was seen at least ten times. This chain uses TRBV7-2 with TRBJ2-7; 11 nucleotides agree with TRBD2. With 2 bases clipped from V and 3 bases from J, the junction kept 0 bases outside the gene matches. This CDR3 spans 14 amino acids. The V gene's germline CDR1 is SGHTA and CDR2 FQGNSA. The CDR3 DNA reads as TGTGCCAGCAGCTTACTAGCGGGAGGCTACGAGCAGTACTTC. Its translation is CASSLLAGGYEQYF.

This clonotype was seen repeatedly, ten times or more. The rearrangement uses TRBV14 and TRBJ1-2; TRBD1 matches 7 bases. V dropped 2 bases and J dropped 7; count of bases not matched to a gene: 4. Germline V gene sequence: CDR1 SGHDN, CDR2 FVKESK. The CDR3 sequence is 13 residues long. CDR3 sequence (DNA): TGTGCCAGCAGCCAACAGACAGGGTCTGGCTACACCTTC. Translating gives CASSQQTGSGYTF.

The chain uses TRBV7-2 and TRBJ2-7; tentatively, D is TRBD1 (5 bases). The CDR3 covers 14 residues. V shed 5 bases and J shed 2 bases, with 13 bases lying between them. Germline V lookup: CDR1 SGHTA, CDR2 FQGNSA. CDR3 region: CASSPPSRAYEQYF. CDR3 nucleotide sequence: TGTGCCAGCAGCCCCCCAAGCAGGGCCTACGAGCAGTACTTC.

This clonotype came up a few times. V usage is TRBV5-1 and J usage is TRBJ2-5; no reliable D call. CDR1 SGHRS and CDR2 YFSETQ come from the germline V gene. Trimming took 0 bases from V and 3 from J, leaving 9 bases between them. The CDR3 is made up of 14 amino acids. The CDR3 DNA is TGCGCCAGCAGCTTGGAGACCAGAGAAGAGACCCAGTACTTC. Its protein is CASSLETREETQYF.

Many counts were recorded for this clonotype. The chain's CDR3 is CASRDRAYEQYF. Written as DNA, the CDR3 is TGTGCCAGTCGGGACAGAGCCTACGAGCAGTACTTC. This sequence joins TRBV28 and TRBJ2-7; 7 positions agree with TRBD1. Trimming took 9 bases from V and 2 from J; bases not matched to a gene: 4. Germline CDR1 and CDR2: MDHEN and SYDVKM. The CDR3 contains 12 residues.

This clonotype was seen many times. This chain connects TRBV29-1 to TRBJ1-1; D remains ambiguous. The CDR3 extends over 14 amino acids. Germline V gene data show CDR1 as SQVTM and CDR2 as ANQGSEA. Trimming pared 7 bases from V and 1 base from J, leaving 16 bases between. In DNA form, the CDR3 reads TGCAGCGGCATGGTCGAGCCTACGAACACTGAAGCTTTCTTT. Translating gives CSGMVEPTNTEAFF. Drawing the rest from reference TRBV29-1 and TRBJ1-1, the complete variable domain is SAVISQKPSRDICQRGTSLTIQCQVDSQVTMMFWYRQQPGQSLTLIATANQGSEATYESGFVIDKFPISRPNLTFSTLTVSNMSPEDSSIYLCSGMVEPTNTEAFFGQGTRLTVV.

This clonotype was detected a few times. The chain has TRBV7-6 and TRBJ1-6; D not certain. The CDR3 covers 18 residues. Per the germline V gene, CDR1 is SGHVS and CDR2 is FNYEAQ. Between the trimmed V and J ends, which lost 0 bases and 0 bases, there was a span of 12 bases. Written as DNA, the CDR3 is TGTGCCAGCAGCTTAGCATCAGCGTTCAGCTCCTATAATTCACCCCTCCACTTT. Translated, it gives CASSLASAFSSYNSPLHF.

This clonotype was detected ten times or more. The chain carries TRBV7-2 and TRBJ1-4, with TRBD1 matching 7 bases. The V gene end was trimmed by 3 bases and the J gene end by 0 bases; junction bases not matched to a gene: 1. Germline lookup yields CDR1 SGHTA and CDR2 FQGNSA. The CDR3 has 15 amino acids. DNA of the CDR3: TGTGCCAGCAGCTTGACAGGGCCAACTAATGAAAAACTGTTTTTT. It yields the protein CASSLTGPTNEKLFF.

The CDR3: CASRDDRRNEKLFF. CDR3 nucleotides: TGTGCCAGCAGGGATGACAGGAGGAATGAAAAACTGTTTTTT. The V call is TRBV6-1, the J call TRBJ1-4; TRBD1 might be the D (6 bases). Germline V lookup: CDR1 MNHNS, CDR2 SASEGT. There are 14 residues in the CDR3. Deletions cut 6 bases from V and 5 bases from J, with 13 bases between.

The chain uses TRBV18 and TRBJ2-7, with 13 bases identical to TRBD2. The CDR3 spans 15 residues. Losses at the gene ends were 5 bases for V and 2 bases for J; bases not matched to a gene: 3. Germline loops: CDR1 KGHSH, CDR2 LQKENI. CDR3 region: CASSITSGRAYEQYF. CDR3 nucleotide sequence: TGTGCCAGCTCAATCACTAGCGGGAGGGCCTACGAGCAGTACTTC. Combining the CDR3 with reference TRBV18 and TRBJ2-7 gives the whole variable domain NAGVMQNPRHLVRRRGQEARLRCSPMKGHSHVYWYRQLPEEGLKFMVYLQKENIIDESGMPKERFSAEFPKEGPSILRIQQVVRGDSAAYFCASSITSGRAYEQYFGPGTRLTVT.

This chain joins TRBV7-9 and TRBJ2-3; D is tentatively TRBD1 or TRBD2 (5 bases each). The CDR3 runs 14 residues. Deletions cut 2 bases from V and 2 bases from J, with 8 bases between. Per the germline V gene, CDR1 is SEHNR and CDR2 is FQNEAQ (reference sequence). The CDR3 bases are TGTGCCAGCAGCTTAACCGGGACCACAGATACGCAGTATTTT. Translated, it gives CASSLTGTTDTQYF.

This clonotype was seen many times. The chain uses TRBV25-1 and TRBJ1-6, with D maybe TRBD1 (5 bases). Trimming removed 4 bases from V and 4 bases from J, with 5 bases in between. The germline gives CDR1 MGHDK, CDR2 SYGVNS. The CDR3 is 13 amino acids. CDR3 nucleotide sequence: TGTGCCAGCAGTGGACAGTATAATTCACCCCTCCACTTT. It specifies CASSGQYNSPLHF.

This chain links TRBV10-3 with TRBJ2-3; 7 bases fit TRBD1. Per the germline V gene, CDR1 is ENHRY and CDR2 is SYGVKD. V lost 10 bases, J lost 4 bases, and 8 bases stayed unmatched. The CDR3 has 13 residues. CDR3 nucleotide sequence: TGTGCCACTCAAGGGGACAGCCCAGATACGCAGTATTTT. This sequence encodes CATQGDSPDTQYF.

This clonotype was found a few times. The chain joins TRBV5-6 to TRBJ2-4; possible D gene TRBD2, 5 bases. Germline V gene data show CDR1 as SGHDT and CDR2 as YYEEEE. The CDR3 is 14 residues long. Trimming removed 4 bases at V and 0 bases at J, with 8 bases between. The CDR3 coding sequence is TGTGCCAGCAGCCCTGGACTAGCCAAAAACATTCAGTACTTC. This codes for CASSPGLAKNIQYF.

About this clonotype: This may arise from a read error, as a much more abundant clone is one base away. V and J are TRBV10-3 and TRBJ2-1; unclear D gene. CDR3 length: 11 amino acids. From germline, CDR1 is ENHRY and CDR2 SYGVKD. CDR3 in amino acids: CAISEWGEQIF. The CDR3 region has the DNA TGTGCCATCAGTGAATGGGGTGAGCAGATCTTC.

This clonotype was counted only a few times. This chain connects TRBV11-1 to TRBJ2-5, with D perhaps TRBD1 (5 bases). The V gene's germline CDR1 is SGHAT and CDR2 FQDESV (reference sequence). Trimming removed 1 base at V and 1 base at J, with 7 bases between. The CDR3 is 14 residues long. CDR3: CASSLVTGQETQYF. The CDR3 bases are TGTGCCAGCAGCTTAGTTACAGGCCAAGAGACCCAGTACTTC. Together with reference TRBV11-1 and TRBJ2-5, the CDR3 gives the full variable domain: EAEVAQSPRYKITEKSQAVAFWCDPISGHATLYWYRQILGQGPELLVQFQDESVVDDSQLPKDRFSAERLKGVDSTLKIQPAELGDSAMYLCASSLVTGQETQYFGPGTRLLVL.

This clonotype has a count of ten or more. This chain joins TRBV5-1 and TRBJ1-6; 9 nucleotides align to TRBD1. Germline V gene data show CDR1 as SGHRS and CDR2 as YFSETQ. The CDR3 runs 18 residues. The V gene end was trimmed by 0 bases and the J gene end by 9 bases; junction bases not matched to a gene: 13. The CDR3 sequence is CASSLGFRDRDYVSPLHF. DNA for the CDR3: TGCGCCAGCAGCTTGGGATTTCGGGACAGGGACTACGTTTCACCCCTCCACTTT.

This clonotype was detected many times. The genes are TRBV2 and TRBJ2-7; either TRBD1 or TRBD2 may fit D (6 bases each). CDR3 length: 14 residues. Trimming stripped 7 bases from V and 2 bases from J, with 15 bases between. The germline CDR1 and CDR2 sequences are SNHLY and FYNNEI. The CDR3: CASNKEGGPYEQYF. The DNA for the CDR3 is TGTGCCAGCAATAAAGAAGGGGGGCCCTACGAGCAGTACTTC.

This clonotype was counted a few times. The V call is TRBV20-1, the J call TRBJ1-1; maybe TRBD1 (5 bases). Deletions cut 5 bases from V and 4 bases from J, with 17 bases between. This CDR3 contains 14 residues. Germline CDR1 DFQATT, CDR2 SNEGSKA (reference sequence). The chain's CDR3 is CSAHWDRWGTEAFF. The CDR3 DNA follows: TGCAGTGCTCACTGGGACCGGTGGGGCACTGAAGCTTTCTTT.

A note on this clonotype: This sequence may be a read error, since a much larger clone differs from it by one base. The V gene is TRBV6-2 or TRBV6-3, the J gene TRBJ2-7, with 9 bases aligning to TRBD1. The CDR3 spans 14 residues. Germline loops: CDR1 MNHEY, CDR2 SVGEGT. V lost 10 bases and J lost 3; bases outside the gene matches: 10. CDR3 sequence reads: CAIRGTGTYYEQYF. The CDR3 bases are TGTGCCATCAGAGGGACAGGGACCTACTACGAGCAGTACTTC.

This clonotype has at least ten counts. This chain links TRBV11-2 with TRBJ2-5, with D possibly TRBD2 on 5 matching bases. Trimming left V 3 bases short and J 12 bases short, with 20 bases between. The CDR3 is 14 residues long. Looked up from germline, CDR1 is SGHAT and CDR2 is FQNNGV. CDR3 sequence reads: CASSFIAGAAVKYF. Written as DNA, the CDR3 is TGTGCCAGCAGCTTCATTGCGGGTGCGGCGGTGAAGTACTTC.